This T cell receptor (beta chain) was identified during a study of vaccination effects on CD4 cells after COVID-19. Study overall: With the ViraFEST assay, the study expanded antigen-specific CD4+ T cells using viral peptide pools, then sequenced them.

Once cultured for 10 days, the cells underwent separation to obtain CD4+ T cells. On day 3 and again on day 7, half the medium was replaced with IL-2 medium. Regarding this clone: Its antigen is unknown.

Only in-frame clones appear in the TCRdb table, and some are missing; sequencing was by immunoSEQ multiplex PCR. The table records more than 45,000 clones, over 60% of them present only once. The CDR3 consists of 15 residues. The germline V gene encodes CDR1 ENHRY and CDR2 SYGVKD. V lost 1 base to trimming and J lost 4 bases; unmatched junction nucleotides: 2. Material: CD4+ T cells from PBMCs cultured without peptide, obtained before COVID-19 vaccination. The receptor's source is a human donor who received a COVID-19 vaccine. The J gene is TRBJ2-3, the V gene TRBV10-3; 10 bases are a match to TRBD1. CDR3 loop: CAISEWTGGSDTQYF. CDR3 DNA: TGTGCCATCAGTGAGTGGACAGGGGGGTCAGATACGCAGTATTTT.